Each of the 13 T cell receptor beta chains below was sequenced from the same sample in a study of cytomegalovirus exposure and HLA in healthy donors. Use of 60 Vbeta and 13 Jbeta primers characterized the PCR. Method: immunoSEQ multiplex PCR; TCRdb's copy keeps in-frame clones and lacks some. The profile shows about 230,000 clones, 70% to 80% of them singletons. The sequenced material came from PBMCs. The receptors were sampled from a woman aged 55-69 years in good health and CMV-seropositive.

The chain has TRBV7-2 and TRBJ2-5, with 9 bases that match TRBD2. Near its end, the DNA agrees better with TRBJ2-7, so the J call may be wrong. CDR1 and CDR2 (germline): SGHTA, FQGNSA. This CDR3 region has 14 residues. The CDR3 spells CASSRGLAYYEQYF. As DNA, the CDR3 is TGTGCCAGCAGTCGCGGACTAGCGTACTACGAGCAGTACTTC.

The table lists this clone with a count of one. This chain uses TRBV6-1 with TRBJ1-1; a possible D gene is TRBD1 (5 bases). The germline V and J ends were trimmed by 3 bases and 10 bases, with 6 bases remaining between them. This CDR3 spans 10 amino acids. CDR1 and CDR2 from the germline V gene are MNHNS and SASEGT. As DNA, the CDR3 is TGTGCCAGCAGTGAGGGGCGAGCTTTCTTT. Residues: CASSEGRAFF.

This clone was detected only a few times. The gene calls are TRBV9 and TRBJ2-1; 7 nucleotides agree with TRBD2. The CDR3 is 14 residues long. The junction had 2 bases not matched to a gene; V was cut back by 0 bases and J by 5 bases. From germline, CDR1 is SGDLS and CDR2 YYNGEE. The CDR3 DNA reads TGTGCCAGCAGCGTAGCACTAGCGAACAATGAGCAGTTCTTC. Translating gives CASSVALANNEQFF.

This clone was picked up a small number of times. This rearrangement joins TRBV27 to TRBJ1-1, with D possibly being TRBD1 (5 bases). The CDR3 is made up of 17 amino acids. Per the germline V gene, CDR1 is MNHEY and CDR2 is SMNVEV (reference sequence). The V gene lost 6 bases and the J gene lost 2 bases, with 22 bases spanning the gap. CDR3 amino acids: CASRRVVRGRDNTEAFF. The CDR3 bases are TGTGCCAGCAGGAGGGTTGTTCGGGGGAGGGATAACACTGAAGCTTTCTTT.

The V gene is TRBV15, the J gene TRBJ2-5, with 7 bases fitting TRBD1. After removal of 3 bases from V and 7 bases from J, the junction contained 11 bases not matched to a gene. Per the germline V gene, CDR1 is LNHNV and CDR2 is YYDKDF (reference sequence). CDR3 length: 15 residues. CDR3 nucleotide sequence: TGTGCCACCAGCAGTGGGTTCCGGGACAGTGGGACCCAGTACTTC. It yields the protein CATSSGFRDSGTQYF.

This chain links TRBV5-1 with TRBJ2-7; D is possibly TRBD2 (6 bases). The CDR3 totals 14 residues. V was clipped by 1 base and J by 6 bases, with 14 bases between them. The germline CDR1 and CDR2 sequences are SGHRS and YFSETQ. The CDR3 sequence is CASSLQLASGEQYF. CDR3 nucleotides: TGCGCCAGCAGCTTGCAACTAGCATCCGGCGAGCAGTACTTC.

J is TRBJ1-1 and V is TRBV9; 7 positions agree with TRBD1. The V gene end was trimmed by 4 bases and the J gene end by 3 bases; junction bases not matched to a gene: 9. This CDR3 region has 15 residues. CDR1 and CDR2 from the germline V gene are SGDLS and YYNGEE. CDR3 sequence (DNA): TGTGCCAGCAGCCGGCCGGAGGGGGCTGACACTGAAGCTTTCTTT. Protein: CASSRPEGADTEAFF.

The chain joins TRBV11-3 to TRBJ2-7; 7 bases align to TRBD2. This CDR3 comprises 16 residues. J gave up 7 bases and V 6 bases, and 18 bases lay outside the gene matches. Germline values: CDR1 SGHNT, CDR2 YENEEA. The CDR3 loop reads CASSPRGSQGTGEQYF. CDR3 bases: TGTGCCAGCAGTCCACGCGGGAGTCAGGGCACGGGGGAGCAGTACTTC.

The rearrangement joins TRBV11-2 to TRBJ2-1, with 9 bases lining up with TRBD1. The junction had 13 bases not matched to a gene; V was cut back by 5 bases and J by 5 bases. CDR3 length equals 17 residues. CDR1 SGHAT and CDR2 FQNNGV come from the germline V gene. The CDR3 coding sequence is TGTGCCAGCAGCCACCCGGGACAGGGCCGGTCGAACAATGAGCAGTTCTTC. Translation gives CASSHPGQGRSNNEQFF.

This rearrangement joins TRBV6-1 to TRBJ1-2; D ambiguous. Germline CDR1 is MNHNS and CDR2 is SASEGT. The CDR3 runs 15 residues. Trimming took off 2 bases at V and 1 base at J, with 11 bases between the two ends. CDR3 loop: CASSETPGLNYGYTF. DNA of the CDR3: TGTGCCAGCAGTGAAACCCCCGGACTTAACTATGGCTACACCTTC.

This clone was counted a single time. The gene calls are TRBV5-4 and TRBJ1-4; 9 positions agree with TRBD1. J gave up 7 bases and V 0 bases, and 4 bases lay outside the gene matches. Germline-derived CDR1 and CDR2 are SGHNT and YYREEE (reference sequence). The CDR3 sequence is 15 residues long. The CDR3 nucleotides are TGTGCCAGCAGCTTGGTGGGGGACAGGGTTGAAAAACTGTTTTTT. It translates to CASSLVGDRVEKLFF.

The chain joins TRBV2 to TRBJ2-1, with a possible D match to TRBD2 (6 bases). The CDR3 is 14 amino acids. Germline V gene sequence: CDR1 SNHLY, CDR2 FYNNEI. V lost 8 bases and J 6 bases, leaving 17 bases between the germline ends. In DNA form, the CDR3 reads TGTGCCAGCGTCTTGGGGGAGGTCGTCAATGAGCAGTTCTTC. This translates into CASVLGEVVNEQFF.

This clone was observed a few times. The chain carries TRBV18 and TRBJ2-7, with TRBD1 matching 9 bases. The J segment lost 2 bases and the V segment lost 3 bases, leaving 5 bases of the junction unmatched. CDR1 is KGHSH, CDR2 LQKENI, per germline. This CDR3 is 15 amino acids long. CDR3 bases: TGTGCCAGCTCACCTCCGGGACAGGGACCCTACGAGCAGTACTTC. It specifies CASSPPGQGPYEQYF.